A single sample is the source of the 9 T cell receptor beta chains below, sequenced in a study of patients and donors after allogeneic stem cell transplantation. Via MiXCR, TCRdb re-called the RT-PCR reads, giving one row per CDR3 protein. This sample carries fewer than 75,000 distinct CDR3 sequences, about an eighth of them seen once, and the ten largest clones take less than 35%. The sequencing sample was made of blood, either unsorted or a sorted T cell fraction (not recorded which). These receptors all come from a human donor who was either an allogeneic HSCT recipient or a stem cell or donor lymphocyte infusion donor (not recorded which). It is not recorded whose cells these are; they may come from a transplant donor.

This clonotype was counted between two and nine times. The CDR3 is CASRGSGSRQETQYF. The DNA of the CDR3 is TGTGCCAGCAGAGGGAGCGGGAGTAGGCAAGAGACCCAGTACTTC. This chain links TRBV12-3 or TRBV12-4 with TRBJ2-5, with TRBD2 matching 8 bases. V was clipped by 6 bases and J by 2 bases; unmatched bases: 8. The CDR3 sequence is 15 residues long.

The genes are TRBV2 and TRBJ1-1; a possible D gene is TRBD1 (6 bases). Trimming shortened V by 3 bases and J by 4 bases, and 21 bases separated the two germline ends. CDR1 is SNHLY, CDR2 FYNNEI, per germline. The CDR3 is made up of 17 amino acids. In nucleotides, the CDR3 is TGTGCCAGCAGTGATACACCCTGGACAGTCCGAGGCACTGAAGCTTTCTTT. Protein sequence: CASSDTPWTVRGTEAFF. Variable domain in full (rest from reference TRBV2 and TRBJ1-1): EPEVTQTPSHQVTQMGQEVILRCVPISNHLYFYWYRQILGQKVEFLVSFYNNEISEKSEIFDDQFSVERPDGSNFTLKIRSTKLEDSAMYFCASSDTPWTVRGTEAFFGQGTRLTVV.

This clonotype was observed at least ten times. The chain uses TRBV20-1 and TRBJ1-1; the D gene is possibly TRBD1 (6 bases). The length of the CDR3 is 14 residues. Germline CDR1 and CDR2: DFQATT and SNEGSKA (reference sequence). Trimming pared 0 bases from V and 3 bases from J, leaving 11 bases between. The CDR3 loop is CSAREGGADTEAFF. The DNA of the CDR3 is TGCAGTGCTAGAGAAGGGGGAGCGGACACTGAAGCTTTCTTT.

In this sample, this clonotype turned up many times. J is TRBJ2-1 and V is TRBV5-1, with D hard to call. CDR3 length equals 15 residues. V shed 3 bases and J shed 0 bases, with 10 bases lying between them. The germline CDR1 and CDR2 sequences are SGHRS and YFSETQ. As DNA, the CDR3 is TGCGCCAGCAGCTGGCTGTTCCTCTCCTACAATGAGCAGTTCTTC. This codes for CASSWLFLSYNEQFF.

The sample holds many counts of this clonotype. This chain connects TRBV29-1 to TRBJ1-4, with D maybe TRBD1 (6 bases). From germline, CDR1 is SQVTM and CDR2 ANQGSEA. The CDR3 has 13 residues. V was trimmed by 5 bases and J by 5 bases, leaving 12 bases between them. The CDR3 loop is CSVSKGTNEKLFF. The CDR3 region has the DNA TGCAGCGTTAGTAAGGGGACAAATGAAAAACTGTTTTTT.

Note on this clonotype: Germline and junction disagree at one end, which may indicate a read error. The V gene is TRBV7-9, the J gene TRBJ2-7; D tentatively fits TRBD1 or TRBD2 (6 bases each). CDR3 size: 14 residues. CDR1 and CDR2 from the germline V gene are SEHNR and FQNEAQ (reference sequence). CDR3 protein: CGSTPEEGDYEQYF. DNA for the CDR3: TGTGGCAGCACCCCGGAGGAGGGGGACTACGAGCAGTACTTC.

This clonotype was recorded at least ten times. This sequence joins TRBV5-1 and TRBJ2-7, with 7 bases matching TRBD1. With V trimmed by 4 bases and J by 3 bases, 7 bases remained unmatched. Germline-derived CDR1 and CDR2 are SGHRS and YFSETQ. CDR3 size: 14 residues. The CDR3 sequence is CASSTDRLHYEQYF. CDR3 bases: TGCGCCAGCAGCACGGACAGGCTTCACTACGAGCAGTACTTC.

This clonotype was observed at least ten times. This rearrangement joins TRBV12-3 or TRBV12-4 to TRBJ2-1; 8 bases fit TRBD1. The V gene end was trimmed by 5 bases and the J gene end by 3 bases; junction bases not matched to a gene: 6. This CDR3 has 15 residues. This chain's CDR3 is CASSVSGTGYNEQFF. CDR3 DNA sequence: TGTGCCAGCAGTGTCTCCGGGACAGGCTACAATGAGCAGTTCTTC.

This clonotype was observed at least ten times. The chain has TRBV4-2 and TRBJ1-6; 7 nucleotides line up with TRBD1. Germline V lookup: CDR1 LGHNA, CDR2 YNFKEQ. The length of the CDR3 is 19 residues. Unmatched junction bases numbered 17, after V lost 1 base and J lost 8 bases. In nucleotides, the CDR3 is TGTGCCAGCAGCCAAGCCCCAAGAGTGGAAGGGACAGAGTATTCACCCCTCCACTTT. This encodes CASSQAPRVEGTEYSPLHF.